This TCR beta chain was recorded in a study of long-term antiretroviral therapy in people with HIV (dated by TCRdb to between 2021 and 2022). With respect to the entire study: The earliest samples were collected approximately a decade before the 2015 WHO recommendation for immediate ART, a period when ART was typically delayed until CD4 counts fell. A total of around 200 cryopreserved PBMC samples were contributed to the cohort by 30 adults with confirmed HIV infection, with samples collected serially over a mean of about 6 years (range 1-12). Eleven of the 30 participants with HIV were female. A retrospective serial study tested whether ART initiation and durable HIV suppression were associated with changes in peripheral blood TRB repertoire composition and diversity. No cross-contamination during QIAcube processing was shown when test extractions of a monoclonal T-cell line were performed alongside about 30 polyclonal samples.

To be included, a participant needed at least one PBMC sample from before ART initiation plus at least two post-ART samples. Treatment was received in the United States of America by all participants with HIV. Cryopreserved samples of about 0.9-11 million PBMC were thawed and washed before DNA extraction. At the time of the earliest PBMC sample, participants with HIV were aged between roughly 20 and 54 years. Each participant contributed PBMC samples from 1-4 timepoints before ART initiation and 2-8 timepoints after ART initiation, with a median of 7 samples. Serial HIV viral load, CD4+ T-cell count, ART history and demographic data were obtained for every participant. Genomic DNA was extracted from unsorted PBMC with a Qiagen kit on a QIAcube, with processing performed in batches of 12 samples. V loses 10 bases of germline sequence and J loses 6 bases, and the interval between the two ends is 16 bases. Per the germline V gene (reference sequence), MNHEY is the CDR1 and SMNVEV is the CDR2. The CDR3 contains 14 residues, cysteine and phenylalanine counted. Only the CDR3 part of the read is kept: 42 bases, read in frame from the first base.

This clone came up a few times. Its cognate antigen has yet to be identified. No base quality information exists; no much larger clone differs at one position. Paper-wide results and their limitations: Expanded TRB clones identified before ART initiation dominated the repertoire at all time points, although this dominance fluctuated and declined in many PLHIV after ART. Because pre-ART samples had limited cell numbers, unsorted PBMC were profiled rather than sorted CD4+ and CD8+ T cells. Samples dated from about 2004 to 2017, and the ART regimens used may be less effective than current ones. Since PBMC availability was limited, sequencing covered only the TCR beta chain, with no alpha chain pairing. Starting ART was linked to a significant rise in TRB diversity, yet even after long-term ART the diversity remained significantly lower than in transplant donor controls. No data were available on ART adherence, viral resistance or therapy changes, limiting inferences about post-ART repertoire changes. CDR3 length ranges in HIV repertoires were narrower than in controls, and network structure suggested an antigen-experienced repertoire with only a slight naive shift after ART.

The immunoSEQ hsTCRB v3.0 assay was used at survey level resolution to sequence the TRB variable region. TRB sequencing targeted a depth of 40,000-50,000 T-cell genomes per sample. TRB libraries were pooled and sequenced on an Illumina MiSeq using a v3 150-cycle kit. In the source study's methods: Repertoire analysis was performed in R inside a reproducible Nextflow workflow that covered QC, data transformation and analysis. LymphoSeq2, an R package for AIRR-Seq data exploration, was used to implement custom analyses. A handful of samples that produced fewer than 5000 total TRB sequences were removed, so approximately 190 HIV repertoires were analyzed. Of the roughly 180 retained HIV repertoires, roughly 61 were collected before and around 130 after ART initiation. Each repertoire was downsampled to 5000 TRB nucleotide sequences, and summary statistics were averaged across 100 downsampling iterations. Only TRB sequences with CDR3 regions of at least seven amino acids were retained for analysis. Diversity was assessed using a clonality score derived from Shannon entropy and using the Gini coefficient. Repertoire networks linked the top 5000 CDR3 amino acid sequences whenever two sequences differed by an edit distance of one. Antigen specificity groups and MHC restriction were predicted for TRB CDR3 amino acid sequences with GLIPH2. CDR3 amino acid sequences were matched against VDJdb and McPAS-TCR to flag known CMV, EBV, HIV or tissue antigen associations. Pre-ART, post-ART and control groups were compared with Wilcoxon signed-rank tests and Holm-Bonferroni correction. In its TCRdb copy, this immuneACCESS table keeps in-frame sequences only and misses some clones. Where compared with another copy, unresolved V genes explain less than half of these, and the others have no known cause. V and J calls plus clone size are reproduced from that table; the DNA served to infer D and trimming. The sample table lists 20,000 to 25,000 clones, roughly four fifths of them with a count of one. The ten largest clones represent around 22% of the sample.

Here the sequenced sample was unsorted PBMCs, taken 0.4 years after starting antiretroviral therapy. The chain employs TRBV27 and TRBJ1-6; a weak D assignment points to TRBD1 (5 bases agree). The clonotype was recovered from a middle-aged man with HIV. CDR3 protein: CATSLWGSNSPLHF. DNA sequence: TGTGCCACCTCCCTATGGGGGTCTAATTCACCCCTCCACTTT.